A single sample is the source of the 25 T cell receptor beta chains below, sequenced in a study of shared clonotypes between healthy human individuals. The method was immunoSEQ multiplex PCR; TCRdb's version includes in-frame clones alone and lacks a portion of them. The table has more than 2 million clones, 95% seen once. Sequenced sample: naive CD4+ T cells sorted from blood. Subset described: CD45RA+ positively selected. The receptors stem from a man younger than 35 in good health.

The chain employs TRBV2 and TRBJ2-1; 7 bases are shared with TRBD2. Germline trimming cut 7 bases from V and 4 bases from J; bases unmatched to any gene: 10. There are 15 residues in the CDR3. The germline CDR1 and CDR2 sequences are SNHLY and FYNNEI. The CDR3, as DNA: TGTGCCAGCAAAGGGGCTAGCGGCCAGTACAATGAGCAGTTCTTC. Its translation is CASKGASGQYNEQFF. Together with reference TRBV2 and TRBJ2-1, the CDR3 gives the full variable domain: EPEVTQTPSHQVTQMGQEVILRCVPISNHLYFYWYRQILGQKVEFLVSFYNNEISEKSEIFDDQFSVERPDGSNFTLKIRSTKLEDSAMYFCASKGASGQYNEQFFGPGTRLTVL.

The J gene is TRBJ2-7, the V gene TRBV6-5; 7 bases fit TRBD1. The CDR3 has 16 amino acids. Germline V gene sequence: CDR1 MNHEY, CDR2 SVGAGI. J lost 7 bases, V lost 0 bases, and 12 bases had no gene match. As DNA, the CDR3 is TGTGCCAGCAGTTACTCAGCCCCGGACAGGTTGGGAGAGCAGTACTTC. Translated, it gives CASSYSAPDRLGEQYF.

For this clone: Other nucleotide sequences from this sample produce the same CDR3. V and J are TRBV9 and TRBJ1-1; D uncertain. CDR1 and CDR2 (germline): SGDLS, YYNGEE. V was pared by 5 bases and J by 3 bases, with 5 bases between. This CDR3 is built from 11 residues. The CDR3 coding sequence is TGTGCCAGCAGTGGTGACACTGAAGCTTTCTTT. Residues: CASSGDTEAFF.

In its sample, this clone was seen once. The V and J genes are TRBV6-1 and TRBJ2-7; 7 nucleotides line up with TRBD1. Unmatched junction bases numbered 9, after V lost 6 bases and J lost 4 bases. The CDR3 has 14 amino acids. CDR1 is MNHNS and CDR2 is SASEGT in the germline V gene. CDR3 sequence reads: CASSRTGQVYEQYF. The CDR3 bases are TGTGCCAGCAGCCGGACAGGCCAGGTGTACGAGCAGTACTTC.

The chain combines TRBV27 with TRBJ1-1; no firm D call. V lost 5 bases, J lost 4 bases, and 14 bases lay in between. Germline loops: CDR1 MNHEY, CDR2 SMNVEV (reference sequence). The CDR3 spans 14 residues. The chain's CDR3 is CASSPLREVTEAFF. DNA for the CDR3: TGTGCCAGCAGTCCCTTGAGGGAGGTCACTGAAGCTTTCTTT.

A word on this clone: Within the sample, other DNA sequences also encode this same CDR3. The chain joins TRBV11-2 to TRBJ2-7; 7 bases fit TRBD1. The germline gives CDR1 SGHAT, CDR2 FQNNGV. V lost 0 bases, J lost 1 base, and 3 bases stayed unmatched. The length of the CDR3 is 15 residues. DNA for the CDR3: TGTGCCAGCAGCTTAGAAACAGGGGTGTCCTACGAGCAGTACTTC. Translated: CASSLETGVSYEQYF.

Concerning this clone itself: This same CDR3 is encoded by further DNA sequences in the sample. The rearrangement links TRBV7-2 to TRBJ2-7, with D unresolved. The CDR3 loop spans 11 amino acids. The germline CDR1 and CDR2 sequences are SGHTA and FQGNSA. Between the trimmed V and J ends, which lost 4 bases and 3 bases, there was a span of 4 bases. The CDR3: CASSYNYEQYF. Written as DNA, the CDR3 is TGTGCCAGCAGCTACAACTACGAGCAGTACTTC.

Concerning this clone itself: The sample carries other DNA sequences with the same CDR3. The CDR3 nucleotides are TGCAGCGTTGCCCAGGGGAACTATGGCTACACCTTC. Its protein is CSVAQGNYGYTF. The genes are TRBV29-1 and TRBJ1-2; perhaps TRBD1 as D (6 bases). Per germline, CDR1 SQVTM and CDR2 ANQGSEA. The length of the CDR3 is 12 residues. Trimming stripped 4 bases from V and 2 bases from J, with 8 bases between.

This clone is a singleton in its sample. The chain is built from TRBV10-3 and TRBJ1-2, with D unclear. Germline CDR1 reads ENHRY; CDR2 reads SYGVKD. V was cut by 6 bases and J by 4 bases, with 18 bases left in between. This CDR3 region has 15 residues. CDR3 bases: TGTGCCATCAGGGACTCAGGATCCGGGTCCTATGGCTACACCTTC. It is translated as CAIRDSGSGSYGYTF.

This chain joins TRBV5-1 and TRBJ1-6; 7 bases are a match to TRBD1. Germline CDR1 reads SGHRS; CDR2 reads YFSETQ. The length of the CDR3 is 15 residues. V was clipped by 6 bases and J by 4 bases; unmatched bases: 7. The CDR3, as DNA: TGCGCCAGCATGGAAGGGGGCCCGTATAATTCACCCCTCCACTTT. Encoded protein: CASMEGGPYNSPLHF. The full variable domain, its missing parts supplied by reference TRBV5-1 and TRBJ1-6, is KAGVTQTPRYLIKTRGQQVTLSCSPISGHRSVSWYQQTPGQGLQFLFEYFSETQRNKGNFPGRFSGRQFSNSRSEMNVSTLELGDSALYLCASMEGGPYNSPLHFGNGTRLTVT.

The V and J genes are TRBV7-9 and TRBJ2-7; TRBD2 matches at 8 bases. The germline CDR1 and CDR2 sequences are SEHNR and FQNEAQ (reference sequence). The CDR3 length is 14 residues. Unmatched junction bases numbered 5, after V lost 1 base and J lost 6 bases. Here the CDR3 DNA reads TGTGCCAGCAGCTTAGGTGGGACTAGGAGCGAGCAGTACTTC. Protein: CASSLGGTRSEQYF.

This sequence joins TRBV19 and TRBJ1-2; D is possibly TRBD1 (5 bases). V gave up 5 bases and J gave up 7 bases, with 26 bases separating them. Germline values: CDR1 LNHDA, CDR2 SQIVND (reference sequence). The CDR3 runs 17 residues. The CDR3 coding sequence is TGTGCCAGTAGTTCCTCCGGGACCCAGGGAGGTAACACTGGCTACACCTTC. Amino acid sequence: CASSSSGTQGGNTGYTF.

V gene TRBV5-1 combines with J gene TRBJ2-1; possibly TRBD1 for D (6 bases). CDR1 and CDR2 from the germline V gene are SGHRS and YFSETQ. This CDR3 has 15 amino acids. Trimming took 3 bases from V and 6 from J, leaving 16 bases between them. The CDR3 protein is CASSSILTDSNEQFF. Here the CDR3 DNA reads TGCGCCAGCAGCTCTATTCTAACGGACAGCAATGAGCAGTTCTTC. The full variable domain, with the rest looked up from reference TRBV5-1 and TRBJ2-1, is KAGVTQTPRYLIKTRGQQVTLSCSPISGHRSVSWYQQTPGQGLQFLFEYFSETQRNKGNFPGRFSGRQFSNSRSEMNVSTLELGDSALYLCASSSILTDSNEQFFGPGTRLTVL.

The chain employs TRBV18 and TRBJ2-2; 7 nucleotides agree with TRBD1. Germline CDR1 and CDR2: KGHSH and LQKENI. V dropped 3 bases and J dropped 5; count of bases not matched to a gene: 9. The CDR3 runs to 16 residues. CDR3 loop: CASSPQGQMGTGELFF. The CDR3 DNA reads TGTGCCAGCTCACCTCAGGGACAGATGGGTACCGGGGAGCTGTTTTTT.

This clone is a singleton in its sample. The J gene is TRBJ2-3, the V gene TRBV10-2, with 10 nucleotides matching TRBD2. Germline CDR1 reads WSHSY; CDR2 reads SAAADI. CDR3 length equals 15 residues. The trim removed 1 base at V and 4 bases at J, leaving 2 bases unmatched. This CDR3 is CASSELGLAADTQYF. The DNA for the CDR3 is TGCGCCAGCAGTGAGTTAGGACTAGCGGCAGATACGCAGTATTTT.

The chain couples TRBV9 to TRBJ2-5; the D is unclear. Germline values: CDR1 SGDLS, CDR2 YYNGEE. The V and J ends lost 2 bases and 7 bases respectively, with 12 bases between them. The CDR3 has 13 residues. Here the CDR3 DNA reads TGTGCCAGCAGCGTCGAGAGCCACGGGACCCAGTACTTC. Amino acid sequence: CASSVESHGTQYF. The full variable domain, completed using reference TRBV9 and TRBJ2-5, is DSGVTQTPKHLITATGQRVTLRCSPRSGDLSVYWYQQSLDQGLQFLIQYYNGEERAKGNILERFSAQQFPDLHSELNLSSLELGDSALYFCASSVESHGTQYFGPGTRLLVL.

This chain links TRBV9 with TRBJ2-7, with D uncertain. Trimming stripped 2 bases from V and 3 bases from J, with 6 bases between. Germline V CDR1 and CDR2: SGDLS, YYNGEE. This CDR3 contains 12 residues. This CDR3 is CASSVLNYEQYF. As DNA, the CDR3 is TGTGCCAGCAGCGTTCTCAACTACGAGCAGTACTTC.

The chain is built from TRBV2 and TRBJ2-5; D remains ambiguous. Germline-derived CDR1 and CDR2 are SNHLY and FYNNEI. V was shortened by 10 bases and J by 2 bases, with 11 bases between the two germline ends. The CDR3 loop spans 12 amino acids. The CDR3 protein is CATAEQQETQYF. The CDR3 DNA follows: TGTGCCACCGCCGAACAGCAAGAGACCCAGTACTTC.

V usage is TRBV7-9 and J usage is TRBJ2-3; a possible D gene is TRBD1 (5 bases). The V gene lost 1 base and the J gene lost 2 bases, with 16 bases spanning the gap. CDR1 is SEHNR, CDR2 FQNEAQ, per germline (reference sequence). The CDR3 consists of 17 residues. The CDR3 coding sequence is TGTGCCAGCAGCTTAGGACTCAGGGAACGATCCACAGATACGCAGTATTTT. This encodes CASSLGLRERSTDTQYF.

The chain joins TRBV30 to TRBJ2-5; 13 bases align to TRBD2. The CDR3 loop spans 15 amino acids. Looked up from germline, CDR1 is GTSNPN and CDR2 is SVGIG (reference sequence). J lost 5 bases, V lost 4 bases, and 7 bases had no gene match. CDR3 loop: CAWTLGTSGVETQYF. The CDR3 DNA sequence: TGTGCCTGGACCCTAGGGACTAGCGGGGTGGAGACCCAGTACTTC.

This chain connects TRBV5-1 to TRBJ1-6; 7 bases are shared with TRBD1. The CDR3 runs 17 residues. CDR1 and CDR2 from the germline V gene are SGHRS and YFSETQ. J was trimmed by 6 bases and V by 5 bases; bases with no gene match: 14. The CDR3 DNA follows: TGCGCCAGCAGTCTCTCTGGGTCGGGACAGCCTAATTCACCCCTCCACTTT. Its translation: CASSLSGSGQPNSPLHF.

Comments on this clone: Other DNA sequences in this specimen translate into the identical CDR3. The V gene is TRBV28, the J gene TRBJ2-7; 7 nucleotides align to TRBD1. Germline values: CDR1 MDHEN, CDR2 SYDVKM. J lost 0 bases, V lost 2 bases, and 1 base had no gene match. The CDR3 spans 14 residues. CDR3 sequence (DNA): TGTGCCAGCAGTTTAAGACAGGGCTCCTACGAGCAGTACTTC. This gives the protein CASSLRQGSYEQYF.

Regarding this clone: The sample carries other DNA sequences with the same CDR3. The chain employs TRBV20-1 and TRBJ2-7; D remains unclear. The CDR3 loop spans 11 amino acids. V was clipped by 3 bases and J by 4 bases, with 7 bases between them. CDR1 is DFQATT, CDR2 SNEGSKA, per germline (reference sequence). As DNA, the CDR3 is TGCAGTGCTAGCGATCTTTACGAGCAGTACTTC. Residues: CSASDLYEQYF.

This chain links TRBV5-1 with TRBJ2-6; D not resolved. The CDR3 extends over 15 amino acids. With 3 bases removed from V and 2 bases from J, the gap between germline ends came to 9 bases. In germline, CDR1 is SGHRS, CDR2 YFSETQ. CDR3 protein: CASSSEDPGANVLTF. As DNA, the CDR3 is TGCGCCAGCAGCTCCGAGGACCCTGGGGCCAACGTCCTGACTTTC. The variable domain in full, with the rest retrieved from reference TRBV5-1 and TRBJ2-6, is KAGVTQTPRYLIKTRGQQVTLSCSPISGHRSVSWYQQTPGQGLQFLFEYFSETQRNKGNFPGRFSGRQFSNSRSEMNVSTLELGDSALYLCASSSEDPGANVLTFGAGSRLTVL.

The chain is built from TRBV28 and TRBJ2-4; possibly TRBD1 or TRBD2 for D (5 bases each). The J call is doubtful: the DNA matches TRBJ2-7 better. Per germline, CDR1 MDHEN and CDR2 SYDVKM. CDR3 length equals 15 residues. The CDR3 DNA reads as TGTGCCAGCAGTTCTATATGGGACGACTCCTACGAGCAGTACTTC. It translates to CASSSIWDDSYEQYF.